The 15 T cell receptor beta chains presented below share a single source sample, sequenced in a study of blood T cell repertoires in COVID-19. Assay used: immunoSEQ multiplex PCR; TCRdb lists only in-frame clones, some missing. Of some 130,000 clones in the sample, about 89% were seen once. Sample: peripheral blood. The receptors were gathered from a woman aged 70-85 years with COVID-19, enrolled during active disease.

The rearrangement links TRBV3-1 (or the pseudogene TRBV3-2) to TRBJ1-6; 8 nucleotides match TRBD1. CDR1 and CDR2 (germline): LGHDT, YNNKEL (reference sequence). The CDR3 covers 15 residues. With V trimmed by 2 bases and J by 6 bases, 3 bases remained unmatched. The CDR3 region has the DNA TGTGCCAGCAGCCAACAAGGACAGGGTAATTCACCCCTCCACTTT. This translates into CASSQQGQGNSPLHF.

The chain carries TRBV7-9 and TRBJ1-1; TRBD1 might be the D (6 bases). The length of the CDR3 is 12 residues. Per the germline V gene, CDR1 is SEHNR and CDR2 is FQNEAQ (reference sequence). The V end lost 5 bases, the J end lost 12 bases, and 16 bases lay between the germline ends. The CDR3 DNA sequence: TGTGCCAGCAGCCCCGTGCGGACAGTCCCTTTCTTT. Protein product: CASSPVRTVPFF.

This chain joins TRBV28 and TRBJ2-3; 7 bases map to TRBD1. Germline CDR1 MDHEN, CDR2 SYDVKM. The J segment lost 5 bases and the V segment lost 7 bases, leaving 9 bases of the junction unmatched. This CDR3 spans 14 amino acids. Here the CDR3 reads CASNDGTVIDTQYF. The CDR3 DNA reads TGTGCCAGCAATGATGGGACAGTCATAGATACGCAGTATTTT.

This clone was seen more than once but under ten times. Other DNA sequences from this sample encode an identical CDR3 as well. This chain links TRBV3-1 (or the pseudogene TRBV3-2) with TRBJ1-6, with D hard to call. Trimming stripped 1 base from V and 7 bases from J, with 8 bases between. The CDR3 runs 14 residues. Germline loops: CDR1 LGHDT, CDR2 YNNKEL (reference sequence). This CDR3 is CASSQGQNNSPLHF. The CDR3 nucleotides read TGTGCCAGCAGCCAAGGGCAAAACAATTCACCCCTCCACTTT.

The CDR3 DNA reads as TGTGCCAGCCAAACACAGGGGACCTACGAGCAGTACTTC. Amino acids: CASQTQGTYEQYF. This rearrangement joins TRBV7-9 to TRBJ2-7, with 7 bases matching TRBD1. The V gene end was trimmed by 8 bases and the J gene end by 2 bases; junction bases not matched to a gene: 6. CDR1 and CDR2 (germline): SEHNR, FQNEAQ (reference sequence). The CDR3 has 13 amino acids.

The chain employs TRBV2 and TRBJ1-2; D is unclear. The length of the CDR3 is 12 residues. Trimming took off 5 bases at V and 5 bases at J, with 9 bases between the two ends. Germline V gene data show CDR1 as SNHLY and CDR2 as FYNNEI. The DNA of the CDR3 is TGTGCCAGCAGTCTCGACTCATATGGCTACACCTTC. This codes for CASSLDSYGYTF.

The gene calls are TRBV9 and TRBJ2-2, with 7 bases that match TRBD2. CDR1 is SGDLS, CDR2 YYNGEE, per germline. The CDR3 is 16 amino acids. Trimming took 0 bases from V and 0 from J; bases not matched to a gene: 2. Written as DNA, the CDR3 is TGTGCCAGCAGCGTAGTAGGGAGGGCGAACACCGGGGAGCTGTTTTTT. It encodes CASSVVGRANTGELFF.

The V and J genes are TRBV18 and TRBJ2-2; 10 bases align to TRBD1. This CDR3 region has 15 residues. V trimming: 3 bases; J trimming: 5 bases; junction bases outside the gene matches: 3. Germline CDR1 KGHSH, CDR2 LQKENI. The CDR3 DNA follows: TGTGCCAGCTCACCGTGGACAGGGGGAACCGGGGAGCTGTTTTTT. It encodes CASSPWTGGTGELFF. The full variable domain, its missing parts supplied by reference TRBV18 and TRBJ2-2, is NAGVMQNPRHLVRRRGQEARLRCSPMKGHSHVYWYRQLPEEGLKFMVYLQKENIIDESGMPKERFSAEFPKEGPSILRIQQVVRGDSAAYFCASSPWTGGTGELFFGEGSRLTVL.

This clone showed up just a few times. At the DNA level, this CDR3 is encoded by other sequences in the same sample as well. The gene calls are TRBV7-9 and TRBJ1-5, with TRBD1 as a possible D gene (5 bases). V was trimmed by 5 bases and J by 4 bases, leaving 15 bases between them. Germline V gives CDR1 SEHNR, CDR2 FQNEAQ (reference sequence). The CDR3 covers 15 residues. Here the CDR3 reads CASSPGTGDNQPQHF. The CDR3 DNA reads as TGTGCCAGCAGCCCAGGGACGGGGGATAATCAGCCCCAGCATTTT.

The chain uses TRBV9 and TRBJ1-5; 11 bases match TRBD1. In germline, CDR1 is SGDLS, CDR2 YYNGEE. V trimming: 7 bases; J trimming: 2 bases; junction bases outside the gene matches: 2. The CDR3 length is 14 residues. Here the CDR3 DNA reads TGTGCCAGCGGGACAGGGGGAGGCAATCAGCCCCAGCATTTT. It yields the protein CASGTGGGNQPQHF.

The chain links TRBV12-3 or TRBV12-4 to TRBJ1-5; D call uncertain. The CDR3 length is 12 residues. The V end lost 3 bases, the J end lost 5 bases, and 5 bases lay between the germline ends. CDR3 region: CASSLYYQPQHF. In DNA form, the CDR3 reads TGTGCCAGCAGTTTGTATTATCAGCCCCAGCATTTT.

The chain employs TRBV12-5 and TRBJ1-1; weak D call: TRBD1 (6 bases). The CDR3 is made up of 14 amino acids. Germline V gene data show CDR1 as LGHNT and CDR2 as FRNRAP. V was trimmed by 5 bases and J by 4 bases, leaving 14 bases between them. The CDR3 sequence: CASGAGGGGTEAFF. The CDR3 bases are TGTGCTAGTGGTGCTGGAGGGGGGGGCACTGAAGCTTTCTTT.

The CDR3 DNA follows: TGTGCCAGCAGGAAGGGACAGGGGTTGAACACCGGGGAGCTGTTTTTT. Amino acids: CASRKGQGLNTGELFF. The chain is built from TRBV28 and TRBJ2-2; 10 positions agree with TRBD1. Trimming removed 6 bases from V and 1 base from J; junction bases left unmatched: 5. The CDR3 has 16 residues. Germline CDR1 reads MDHEN; CDR2 reads SYDVKM.

The CDR3 sequence is CASSQDPTDTQYF. The DNA of the CDR3 is TGTGCCAGCAGCCAAGATCCGACAGATACGCAGTATTTT. This sequence joins TRBV3-1 (or the pseudogene TRBV3-2) and TRBJ2-3; no definite D call. Per germline, CDR1 LGHDT and CDR2 YNNKEL (reference sequence). This CDR3 comprises 13 residues. V lost 0 bases to trimming and J lost 3 bases, with 4 bases between them.

CDR3 loop: CSVQEQGTDTQYF. The CDR3 DNA is TGCAGCGTTCAGGAACAGGGAACAGATACGCAGTATTTT. This chain links TRBV29-1 with TRBJ2-3, with TRBD1 as a possible D gene (6 bases). V lost 5 bases and J 3 bases, leaving 12 bases between the germline ends. The CDR3 sequence is 13 residues long. CDR1 and CDR2 (germline): SQVTM, ANQGSEA.